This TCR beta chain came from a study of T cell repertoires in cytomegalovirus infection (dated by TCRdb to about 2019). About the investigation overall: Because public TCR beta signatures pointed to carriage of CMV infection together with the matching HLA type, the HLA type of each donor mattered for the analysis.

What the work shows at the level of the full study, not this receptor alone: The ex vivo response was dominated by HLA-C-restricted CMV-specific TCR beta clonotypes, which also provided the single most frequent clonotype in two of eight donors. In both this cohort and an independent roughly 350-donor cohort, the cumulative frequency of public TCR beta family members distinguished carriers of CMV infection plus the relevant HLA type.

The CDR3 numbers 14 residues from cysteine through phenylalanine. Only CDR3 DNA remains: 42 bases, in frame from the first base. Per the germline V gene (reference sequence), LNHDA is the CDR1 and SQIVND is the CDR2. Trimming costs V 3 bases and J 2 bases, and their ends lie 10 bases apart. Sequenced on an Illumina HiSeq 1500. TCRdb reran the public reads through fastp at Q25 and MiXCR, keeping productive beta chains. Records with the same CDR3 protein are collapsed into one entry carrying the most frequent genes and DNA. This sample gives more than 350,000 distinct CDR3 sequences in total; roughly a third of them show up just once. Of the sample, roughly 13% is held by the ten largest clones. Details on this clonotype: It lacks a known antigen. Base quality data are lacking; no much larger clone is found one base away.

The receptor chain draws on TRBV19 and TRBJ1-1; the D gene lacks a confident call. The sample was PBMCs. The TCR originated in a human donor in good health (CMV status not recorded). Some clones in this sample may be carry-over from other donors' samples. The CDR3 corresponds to CASSISNRNTEAFF. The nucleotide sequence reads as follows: TGTGCCAGTAGTATTTCGAACAGAAACACTGAAGCTTTCTTT.